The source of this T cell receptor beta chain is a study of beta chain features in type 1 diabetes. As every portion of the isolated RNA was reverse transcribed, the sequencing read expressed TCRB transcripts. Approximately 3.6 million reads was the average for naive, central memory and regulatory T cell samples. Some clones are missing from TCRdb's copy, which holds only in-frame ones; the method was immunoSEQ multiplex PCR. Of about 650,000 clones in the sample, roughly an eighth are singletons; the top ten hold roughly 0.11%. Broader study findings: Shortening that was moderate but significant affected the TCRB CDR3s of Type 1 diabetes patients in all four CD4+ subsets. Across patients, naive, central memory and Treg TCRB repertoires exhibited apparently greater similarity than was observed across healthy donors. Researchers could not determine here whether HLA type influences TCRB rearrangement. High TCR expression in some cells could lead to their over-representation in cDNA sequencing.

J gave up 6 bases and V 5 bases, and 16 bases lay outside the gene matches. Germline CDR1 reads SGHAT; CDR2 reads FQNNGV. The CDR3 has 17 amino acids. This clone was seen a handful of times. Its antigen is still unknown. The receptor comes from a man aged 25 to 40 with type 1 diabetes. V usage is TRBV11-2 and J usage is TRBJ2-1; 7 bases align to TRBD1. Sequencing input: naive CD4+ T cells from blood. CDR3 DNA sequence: TGTGCCAGCAGCCTAGCAGTTCAGACAGGGAGAGTCAATGAGCAGTTCTTC. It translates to CASSLAVQTGRVNEQFF.